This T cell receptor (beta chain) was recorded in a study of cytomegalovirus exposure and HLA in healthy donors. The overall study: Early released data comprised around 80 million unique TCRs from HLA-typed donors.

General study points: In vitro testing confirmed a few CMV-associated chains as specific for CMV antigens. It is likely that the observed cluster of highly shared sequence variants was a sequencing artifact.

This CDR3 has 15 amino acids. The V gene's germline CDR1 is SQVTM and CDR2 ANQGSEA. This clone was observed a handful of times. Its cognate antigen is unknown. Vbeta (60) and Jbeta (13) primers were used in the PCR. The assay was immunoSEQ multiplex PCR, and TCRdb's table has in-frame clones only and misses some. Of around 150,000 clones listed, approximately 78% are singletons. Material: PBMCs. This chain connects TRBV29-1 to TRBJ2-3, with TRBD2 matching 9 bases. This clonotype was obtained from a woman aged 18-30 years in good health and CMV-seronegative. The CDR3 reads CRQSPGGGDTDTQYF. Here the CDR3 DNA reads TGCAGGCAATCACCGGGCGGGGGGGACACAGATACGCAGTATTTT.